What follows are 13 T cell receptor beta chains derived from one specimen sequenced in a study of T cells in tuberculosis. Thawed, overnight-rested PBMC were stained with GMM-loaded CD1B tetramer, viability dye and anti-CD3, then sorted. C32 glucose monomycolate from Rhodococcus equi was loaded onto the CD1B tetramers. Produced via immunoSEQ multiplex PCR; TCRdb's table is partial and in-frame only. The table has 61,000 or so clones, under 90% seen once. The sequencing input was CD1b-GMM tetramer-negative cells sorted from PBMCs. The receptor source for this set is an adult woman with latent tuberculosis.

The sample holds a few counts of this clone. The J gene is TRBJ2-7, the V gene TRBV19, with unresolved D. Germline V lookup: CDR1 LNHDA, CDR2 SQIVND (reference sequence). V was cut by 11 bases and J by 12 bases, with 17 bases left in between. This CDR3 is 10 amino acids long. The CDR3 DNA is TGTGCCTCTCGCGGAGCCGCGTGGTACTTC. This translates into CASRGAAWYF.

The CDR3 region is CASSFFTSGSSYNEQFF. DNA for the CDR3: TGCGCCAGCAGCTTTTTCACTAGCGGGAGCTCCTACAATGAGCAGTTCTTC. This chain joins TRBV5-1 and TRBJ2-1, with 11 bases aligning to TRBD2. The CDR3 is made up of 17 amino acids. Trimming cost V 2 bases and J 0 bases; bases outside gene matches: 4. The germline CDR1 and CDR2 sequences are SGHRS and YFSETQ.

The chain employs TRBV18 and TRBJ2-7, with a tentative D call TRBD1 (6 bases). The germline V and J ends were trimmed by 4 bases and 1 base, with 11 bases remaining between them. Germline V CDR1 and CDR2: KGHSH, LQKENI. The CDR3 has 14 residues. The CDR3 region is CASSLQGTSYEQYF. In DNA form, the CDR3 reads TGTGCCAGCTCACTACAGGGAACTTCCTACGAGCAGTACTTC.

The CDR3: CASSPRGYGYTF. DNA of the CDR3: TGTGCCAGCAGCCCCAGGGGTTATGGCTACACCTTC. The chain carries TRBV14 and TRBJ1-2, with D possibly TRBD1 on 6 matching bases. Germline values: CDR1 SGHDN, CDR2 FVKESK. V was shortened by 4 bases and J by 5 bases, with 8 bases between the two germline ends. The CDR3 is 12 amino acids.

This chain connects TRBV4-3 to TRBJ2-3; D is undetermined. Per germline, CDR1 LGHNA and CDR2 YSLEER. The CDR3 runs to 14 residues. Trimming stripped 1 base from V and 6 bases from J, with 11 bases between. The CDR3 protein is CASSQGSSKDTQYF. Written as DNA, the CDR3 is TGCGCCAGCAGCCAAGGGTCGAGCAAGGATACGCAGTATTTT.

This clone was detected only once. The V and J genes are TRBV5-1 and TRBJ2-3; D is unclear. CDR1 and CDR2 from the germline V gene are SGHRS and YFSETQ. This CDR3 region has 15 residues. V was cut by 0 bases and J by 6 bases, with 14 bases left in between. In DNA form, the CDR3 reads TGCGCCAGCAGCTTGGGTATGGCAGGCAAGGATACGCAGTATTTT. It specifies CASSLGMAGKDTQYF.

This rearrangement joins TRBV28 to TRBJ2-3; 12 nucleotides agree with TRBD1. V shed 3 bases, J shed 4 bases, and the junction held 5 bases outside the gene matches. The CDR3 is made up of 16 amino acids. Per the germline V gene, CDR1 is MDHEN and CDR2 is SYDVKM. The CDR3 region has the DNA TGTGCCAGCAGTTTGGGGACAGGGGGCCGGTCAGATACGCAGTATTTT. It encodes CASSLGTGGRSDTQYF.

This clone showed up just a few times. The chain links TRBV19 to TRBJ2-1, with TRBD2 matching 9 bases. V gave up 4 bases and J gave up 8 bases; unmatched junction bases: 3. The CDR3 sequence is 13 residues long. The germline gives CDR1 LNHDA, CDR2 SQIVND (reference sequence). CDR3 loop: CASSRGLADEQFF. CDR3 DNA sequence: TGTGCCAGTAGTAGGGGACTAGCCGATGAGCAGTTCTTC.

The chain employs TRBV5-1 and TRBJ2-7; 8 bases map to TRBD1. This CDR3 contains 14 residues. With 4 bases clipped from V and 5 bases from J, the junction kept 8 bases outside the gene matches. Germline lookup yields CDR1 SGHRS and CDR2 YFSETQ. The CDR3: CASSPDRVRDEQYF. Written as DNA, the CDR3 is TGCGCCAGCAGCCCGGACAGGGTTCGGGACGAGCAGTACTTC.

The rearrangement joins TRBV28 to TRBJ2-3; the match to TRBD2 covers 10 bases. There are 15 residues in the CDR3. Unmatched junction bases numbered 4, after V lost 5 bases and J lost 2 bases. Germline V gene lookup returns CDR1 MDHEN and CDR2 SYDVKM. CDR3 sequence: CASSHSGGTTDTQYF. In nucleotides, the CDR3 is TGTGCCAGCAGTCATAGCGGGGGGACCACAGATACGCAGTATTTT.

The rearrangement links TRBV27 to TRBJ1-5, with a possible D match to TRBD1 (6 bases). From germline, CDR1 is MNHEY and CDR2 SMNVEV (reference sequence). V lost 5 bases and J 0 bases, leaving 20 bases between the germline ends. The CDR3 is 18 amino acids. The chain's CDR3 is CASSNKPQTGLSNQPQHF. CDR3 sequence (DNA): TGTGCCAGCAGTAATAAACCCCAGACAGGCCTTAGCAATCAGCCCCAGCATTTT.

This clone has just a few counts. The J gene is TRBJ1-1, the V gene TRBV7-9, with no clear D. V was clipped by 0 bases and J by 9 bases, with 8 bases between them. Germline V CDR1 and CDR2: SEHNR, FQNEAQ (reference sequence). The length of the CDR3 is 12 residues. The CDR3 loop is CASSLAGSQAFF. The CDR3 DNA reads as TGTGCCAGCAGCTTAGCGGGCAGTCAAGCTTTCTTT.

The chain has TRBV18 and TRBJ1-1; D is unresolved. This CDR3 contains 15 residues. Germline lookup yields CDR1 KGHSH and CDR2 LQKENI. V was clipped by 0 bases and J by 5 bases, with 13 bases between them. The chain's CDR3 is CASSPPSLRSTEAFF. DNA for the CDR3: TGTGCCAGCTCACCACCGTCACTGAGGAGTACTGAAGCTTTCTTT.